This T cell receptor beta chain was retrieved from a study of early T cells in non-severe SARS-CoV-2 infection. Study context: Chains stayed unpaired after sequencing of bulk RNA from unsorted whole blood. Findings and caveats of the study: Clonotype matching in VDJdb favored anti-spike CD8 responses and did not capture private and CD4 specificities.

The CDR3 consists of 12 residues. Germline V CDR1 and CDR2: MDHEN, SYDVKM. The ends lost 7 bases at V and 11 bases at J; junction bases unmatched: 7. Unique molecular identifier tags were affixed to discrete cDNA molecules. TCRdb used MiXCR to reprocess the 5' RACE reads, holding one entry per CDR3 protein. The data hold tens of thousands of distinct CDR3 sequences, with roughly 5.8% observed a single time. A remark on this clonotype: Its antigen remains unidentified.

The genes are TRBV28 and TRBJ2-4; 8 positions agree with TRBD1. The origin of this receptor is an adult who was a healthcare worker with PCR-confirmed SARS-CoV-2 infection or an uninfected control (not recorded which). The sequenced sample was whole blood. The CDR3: CASTALGQVQYF. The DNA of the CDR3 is TGTGCCAGCACCGCCCTGGGACAGGTTCAGTACTTC.